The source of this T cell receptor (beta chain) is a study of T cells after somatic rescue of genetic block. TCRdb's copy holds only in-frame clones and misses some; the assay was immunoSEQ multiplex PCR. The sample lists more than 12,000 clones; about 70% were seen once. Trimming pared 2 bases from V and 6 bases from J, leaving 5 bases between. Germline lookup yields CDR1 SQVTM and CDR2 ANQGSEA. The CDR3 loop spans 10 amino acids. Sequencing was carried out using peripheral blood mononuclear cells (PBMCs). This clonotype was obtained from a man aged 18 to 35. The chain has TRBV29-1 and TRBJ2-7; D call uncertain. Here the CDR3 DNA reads TGCAGCGTTGAAATAGGCGAGCAGTACTTC. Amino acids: CSVEIGEQYF.